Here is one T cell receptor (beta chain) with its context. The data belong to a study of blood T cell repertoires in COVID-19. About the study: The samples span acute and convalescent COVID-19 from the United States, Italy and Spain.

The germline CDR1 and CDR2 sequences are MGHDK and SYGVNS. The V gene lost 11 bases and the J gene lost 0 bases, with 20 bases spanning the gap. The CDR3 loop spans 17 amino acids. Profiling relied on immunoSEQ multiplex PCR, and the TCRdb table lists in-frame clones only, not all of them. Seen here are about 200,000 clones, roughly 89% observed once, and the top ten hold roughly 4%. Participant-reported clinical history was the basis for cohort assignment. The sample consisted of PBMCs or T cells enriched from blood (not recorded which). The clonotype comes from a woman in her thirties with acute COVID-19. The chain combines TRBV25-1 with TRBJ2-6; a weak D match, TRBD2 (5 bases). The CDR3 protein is CAVSVASLSSGANVLTF. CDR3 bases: TGTGCCGTGAGTGTAGCGAGCTTATCCTCTGGGGCCAACGTCCTGACTTTC.